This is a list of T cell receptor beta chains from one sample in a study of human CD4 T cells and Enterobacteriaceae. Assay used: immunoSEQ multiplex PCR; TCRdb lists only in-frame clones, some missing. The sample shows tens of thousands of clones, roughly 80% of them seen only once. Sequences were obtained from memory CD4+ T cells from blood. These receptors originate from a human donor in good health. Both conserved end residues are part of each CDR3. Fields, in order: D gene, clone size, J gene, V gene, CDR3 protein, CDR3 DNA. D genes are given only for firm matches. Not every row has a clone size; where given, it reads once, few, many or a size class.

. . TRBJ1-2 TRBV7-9 CASSLDWGPGYTF TGTGCCAGCAGCTTAGACTGGGGGCCTGGCTACACCTTC
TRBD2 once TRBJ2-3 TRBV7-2 CASSLAGWSGGAKDTQYF TGTGCCAGCAGCTTAGCCGGGTGGAGCGGGGGGGCCAAAGATACGCAGTATTTT
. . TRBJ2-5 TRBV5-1 CASSRDQETQYF TGCGCCAGCAGCAGGGACCAAGAGACCCAGTACTTC
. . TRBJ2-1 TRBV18 CASSGGVFNEQFF TGTGCCAGCTCCGGTGGAGTATTCAATGAGCAGTTCTTC
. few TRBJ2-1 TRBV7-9 CASSVTNENEQFF TGTGCCAGCAGCGTAACTAACGAGAATGAGCAGTTCTTC
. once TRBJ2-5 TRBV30 CAWRKGGAQETQYF TGTGCCTGGAGGAAGGGGGGGGCCCAAGAGACCCAGTACTTC
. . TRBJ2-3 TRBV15 CATSRGTFTDTQYF TGTGCCACCAGCAGAGGGACTTTCACAGATACGCAGTATTTT
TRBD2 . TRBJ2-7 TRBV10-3 CATRGLAGGNYEQYF TGTGCCACCCGGGGACTAGCGGGGGGGAACTACGAGCAGTACTTC
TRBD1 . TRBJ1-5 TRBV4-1 CASSPRDRMGNQPQHF TGCGCCAGCAGCCCCCGGGACAGGATGGGCAATCAGCCCCAGCATTTT
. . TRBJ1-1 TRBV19 CASSMKLTTEAFF TGTGCCAGTAGTATGAAGCTTACCACTGAAGCTTTCTTT
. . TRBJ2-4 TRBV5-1 CASRGFSPTPAENIQYF TGCGCCAGCAGGGGTTTTAGCCCGACCCCTGCTGAGAACATTCAGTACTTC
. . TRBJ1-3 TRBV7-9 CASSPGLDAGNTIYF TGTGCCAGCAGCCCAGGTTTAGATGCTGGAAACACCATATATTTT
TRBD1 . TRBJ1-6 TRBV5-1 CASSPRDRVGSPLHF TGCGCCAGCAGTCCCCGGGACAGGGTAGGATCACCCCTCCACTTT
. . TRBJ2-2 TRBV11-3 CASSDAGSNTGELFF TGTGCCAGCAGCGATGCCGGGTCCAACACCGGGGAGCTGTTTTTT
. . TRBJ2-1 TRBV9 CASSEPTRPAHNEQFF TGTGCCAGCAGCGAACCTACTAGGCCGGCCCACAATGAGCAGTTCTTC
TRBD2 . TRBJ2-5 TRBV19 CASSTRGGGETQYF TGTGCCAGTAGTACTCGCGGGGGGGGAGAGACCCAGTACTTC